The rows below give T cell receptor beta chains drawn from one sample of a study of shared clonotypes between healthy human individuals. Assay used: immunoSEQ multiplex PCR; TCRdb lists only in-frame clones, some missing. The repertoire holds 2 million to 2.5 million clones, just over 90% seen once, with 0.35% to 0.5% in the top ten. The source material was naive CD4+ T cells from PBMCs. The receptors were gathered from a man aged 18 to 30 in good health. Some clones in this sample may be carry-over from other donors' samples. Both conserved end residues are part of each CDR3. Only some rows state a clone size, as once, few, many or a class for expanded clones.

abundance: -
v_gene: TRBV5-8
CDR3aa: CASSAIVQYF

abundance: -
v_gene: TRBV5-6
CDR3aa: CASSSQGGSINQPQHF

abundance: -
v_gene: TRBV2
CDR3aa: CASGLNIQYF

abundance: -
v_gene: TRBV21-1
CDR3aa: CASSKGGGSSYEQYF

abundance: -
v_gene: TRBV28
CDR3aa: CASSDTKTDTQYF

abundance: -
v_gene: TRBV7-2
CDR3aa: CASSPGQIYANTGELFF

abundance: -
v_gene: TRBV7-9
CDR3aa: CASSLASFYEQYF

abundance: -
v_gene: TRBV4-1
CDR3aa: CASSHAGLAGGGNEQFF

abundance: -
v_gene: TRBV7-2
CDR3aa: CASSLGPGRAREQFF

abundance: few
v_gene: TRBV7-9
CDR3aa: CASSLLAQLNTEAFF

abundance: -
v_gene: TRBV2
CDR3aa: CASNPGTRKGEQYF

abundance: few
v_gene: TRBV7-9
CDR3aa: CASSETGRDQPQHF

abundance: -
v_gene: TRBV7-9
CDR3aa: CASSLAGTGTYEQYF

abundance: -
v_gene: TRBV5-4
CDR3aa: CASSRPDRGAYEQYF